The 18 T cell receptor beta chains below come from one sample, sequenced in a study of T cell changes during pregnancy in multiple sclerosis. Repertoires were generated with immunoSEQ multiplex PCR, while TCRdb's copy carries only in-frame clones and drops some. This sample carries some 99,000 clones, around 90% of them seen once, and the ten largest clones take 2% to 3%. Specimen: peripheral blood, collected after pregnancy. These receptors originate from a female donor in good health, enrolled as a control in a pregnancy study.

The chain is built from TRBV10-3 and TRBJ1-1; D gene ambiguous. CDR1 is ENHRY, CDR2 SYGVKD, per germline. The V and J ends lost 7 bases and 1 base respectively, with 10 bases between them. The CDR3 contains 13 residues. The CDR3 spells CAIKVRGNTEAFF. DNA for the CDR3: TGTGCCATCAAAGTAAGAGGGAACACTGAAGCTTTCTTT.

This sequence joins TRBV9 and TRBJ1-2; TRBD1 matches at 8 bases. The CDR3 length is 14 residues. Germline V gene sequence: CDR1 SGDLS, CDR2 YYNGEE. V dropped 3 bases and J dropped 3; count of bases not matched to a gene: 4. DNA for the CDR3: TGTGCCAGCAGCGGGGGGACAGGAGACTATGGCTACACCTTC. Its protein product is CASSGGTGDYGYTF.

In this sample, this clone turned up a few times. The chain is built from TRBV10-3 and TRBJ2-7; 15 bases fit TRBD2. Losses at the gene ends were 5 bases for V and 5 bases for J; bases not matched to a gene: 4. The germline CDR1 and CDR2 sequences are ENHRY and SYGVKD. The CDR3 has 15 residues. This CDR3 is CAISTRTSGRDEQYF. CDR3 DNA sequence: TGTGCCATCAGTACACGGACTAGCGGGAGGGACGAGCAGTACTTC.

The J gene is TRBJ1-1, the V gene TRBV2; D is undetermined. From germline, CDR1 is SNHLY and CDR2 FYNNEI. Trimming removed 3 bases at V and 2 bases at J, with 13 bases between. This CDR3 contains 15 residues. CDR3 nucleotide sequence: TGTGCCAGCAGTGATGAGGGATTTGGAAACACTGAAGCTTTCTTT. Translated, it gives CASSDEGFGNTEAFF.

This chain joins TRBV7-2 and TRBJ1-5; TRBD1 is a possible D gene (6 bases). The V end was cut by 5 bases, the J end by 5 bases, with 19 bases between. Germline V gives CDR1 SGHTA, CDR2 FQGNSA. This CDR3 is built from 16 residues. The CDR3 protein is CASSPPGRGIDQPQHF. The DNA of the CDR3 is TGTGCCAGCAGCCCCCCGGGAAGGGGGATCGATCAGCCCCAGCATTTT.

The chain combines TRBV5-1 with TRBJ2-3; 11 bases line up with TRBD2. V was clipped by 4 bases and J by 6 bases; unmatched bases: 10. The CDR3 length is 16 residues. The V gene's germline CDR1 is SGHRS and CDR2 YFSETQ. The CDR3: CASSTPIAGGPDTQYF. DNA for the CDR3: TGCGCCAGCAGCACCCCTATAGCGGGAGGGCCGGATACGCAGTATTTT.

The chain employs TRBV10-1 and TRBJ1-1, with a possible D match to TRBD1 (6 bases). The V gene's germline CDR1 is WNHNN and CDR2 SYGVQD (reference sequence). Trimming took off 6 bases at V and 0 bases at J, with 20 bases between the two ends. CDR3 length: 17 amino acids. Here the CDR3 reads CASRYETGSPLNTEAFF. Written as DNA, the CDR3 is TGCGCCAGCAGGTACGAAACAGGGAGTCCCTTGAACACTGAAGCTTTCTTT.

The V call is TRBV6-5, the J call TRBJ2-5; tentative D call: TRBD1 (6 bases). Germline lookup yields CDR1 MNHEY and CDR2 SVGAGI. The CDR3 runs to 15 residues. V was clipped by 6 bases and J by 5 bases, with 19 bases between them. CDR3 nucleotides: TGTGCCAGCAGCCCGACACTGGGGGCTGGGGAGACCCAGTACTTC. This codes for CASSPTLGAGETQYF.

The chain combines TRBV6-1 with TRBJ1-5; D is unclear. This CDR3 is built from 15 residues. In germline, CDR1 is MNHNS, CDR2 SASEGT. V lost 8 bases to trimming and J lost 1 base, with 15 bases between them. CDR3 nucleotides: TGTGCCAGCCTCGGTTGGTTGCACAGCAATCAGCCCCAGCATTTT. This codes for CASLGWLHSNQPQHF.

This clone appeared a single time. This chain links TRBV28 with TRBJ1-3, with D possibly matching TRBD1 (6 bases). The CDR3 consists of 14 residues. CDR1 and CDR2 (germline): MDHEN, SYDVKM. V was trimmed by 6 bases and J by 8 bases, leaving 17 bases between them. The CDR3 nucleotides are TGTGCCAGCAGGGAAACAGGGAGTAAGGACACCATATATTTT. Amino acids: CASRETGSKDTIYF.

This CDR3 is CASSPAVSYEQYF. For the CDR3, the DNA is TGTGCCAGCAGCCCAGCGGTCTCCTACGAGCAGTACTTC. The chain is built from TRBV27 and TRBJ2-7, with D possibly being TRBD2 (5 bases). CDR3 length: 13 residues. Per germline, CDR1 MNHEY and CDR2 SMNVEV (reference sequence). V shed 6 bases and J shed 0 bases, with 9 bases lying between them.

This clone has a single count. This chain joins TRBV19 and TRBJ2-3, with TRBD1 matching over 7 bases. CDR1 and CDR2 (germline): LNHDA, SQIVND (reference sequence). J was trimmed by 3 bases and V by 5 bases; bases with no gene match: 11. CDR3 length equals 16 residues. DNA of the CDR3: TGTGCCAGTAGTGATACCGGGACAGACCCTACAGATACGCAGTATTTT. Translation gives CASSDTGTDPTDTQYF. The whole variable domain, filled in from reference TRBV19 and TRBJ2-3, reads DGGITQSPKYLFRKEGQNVTLSCEQNLNHDAMYWYRQDPGQGLRLIYYSQIVNDFQKGDIAEGYSVSREKKESFPLTVTSAQKNPTAFYLCASSDTGTDPTDTQYFGPGTRLTVL.

This clone is a singleton in its sample. The rearrangement joins TRBV15 to TRBJ1-2; D is perhaps TRBD1 (6 bases). V was clipped by 3 bases and J by 2 bases, with 13 bases between them. Germline V gene data show CDR1 as LNHNV and CDR2 as YYDKDF (reference sequence). This CDR3 has 15 residues. The CDR3 bases are TGTGCCACCAGCAGGGAGACAGGTTCCAACTATGGCTACACCTTC. Protein product: CATSRETGSNYGYTF.

The chain is built from TRBV18 and TRBJ2-7; a possible D gene is TRBD1 (7 bases). The CDR3 runs to 13 residues. Trimming took off 6 bases at V and 3 bases at J, with 12 bases between the two ends. Germline V lookup: CDR1 KGHSH, CDR2 LQKENI. The CDR3 DNA sequence: TGTGCCAGCTCGCGGGACAGAAACTACGAGCAGTACTTC. Translation gives CASSRDRNYEQYF.

This chain uses TRBV5-5 with TRBJ1-2; 9 bases match TRBD1. Germline CDR1 SGHKS, CDR2 YYEKEE (reference sequence). The V gene end was trimmed by 1 base and the J gene end by 6 bases; junction bases not matched to a gene: 4. The CDR3 has 14 residues. The CDR3 DNA is TGTGCCAGCAGCTTGACAGGGGGCGGGGATGGCTACACCTTC. Residues: CASSLTGGGDGYTF.

This chain uses TRBV20-1 with TRBJ1-1, with D tentatively TRBD1 (6 bases). The ends were cut back, 6 bases at V and 6 bases at J, with 11 bases in the middle. CDR1 and CDR2 (germline): DFQATT, SNEGSKA (reference sequence). CDR3 length equals 11 residues. Written as DNA, the CDR3 is TGCAGTGCGTCACAGGGCCCTGAAGCTTTCTTT. Translating it yields CSASQGPEAFF.

The CDR3: CASGLSGGAYEQFF. As DNA, the CDR3 is TGTGCCAGCGGGTTAAGCGGGGGGGCCTATGAGCAGTTCTTC. V and J are TRBV27 and TRBJ2-1, with 10 bases identical to TRBD2. Germline CDR1 MNHEY, CDR2 SMNVEV (reference sequence). The J segment lost 8 bases and the V segment lost 8 bases, leaving 9 bases of the junction unmatched. There are 14 residues in the CDR3.

This chain connects TRBV6-5 to TRBJ2-7; 8 bases align to TRBD2. V was pared by 0 bases and J by 1 base, with 5 bases of the junction left unmatched. The CDR3 length is 16 residues. The germline V gene encodes CDR1 MNHEY and CDR2 SVGAGI. The CDR3 reads CASSYSTSVVSYEQYF. CDR3 sequence (DNA): TGTGCCAGCAGTTACTCGACTAGCGTGGTGTCCTACGAGCAGTACTTC.